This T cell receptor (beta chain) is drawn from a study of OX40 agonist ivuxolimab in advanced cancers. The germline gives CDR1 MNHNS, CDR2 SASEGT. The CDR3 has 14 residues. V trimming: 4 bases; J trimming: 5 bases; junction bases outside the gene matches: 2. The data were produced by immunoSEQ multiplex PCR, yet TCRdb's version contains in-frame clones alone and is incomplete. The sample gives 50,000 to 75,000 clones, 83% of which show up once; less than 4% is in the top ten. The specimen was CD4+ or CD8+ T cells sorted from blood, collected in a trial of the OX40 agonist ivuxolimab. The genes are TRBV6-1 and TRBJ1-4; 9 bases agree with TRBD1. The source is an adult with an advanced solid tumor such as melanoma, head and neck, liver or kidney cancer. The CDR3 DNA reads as TGTGCCAGCAGTGGGGACAGGGAAAATGAAAAACTGTTTTTT. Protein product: CASSGDRENEKLFF.